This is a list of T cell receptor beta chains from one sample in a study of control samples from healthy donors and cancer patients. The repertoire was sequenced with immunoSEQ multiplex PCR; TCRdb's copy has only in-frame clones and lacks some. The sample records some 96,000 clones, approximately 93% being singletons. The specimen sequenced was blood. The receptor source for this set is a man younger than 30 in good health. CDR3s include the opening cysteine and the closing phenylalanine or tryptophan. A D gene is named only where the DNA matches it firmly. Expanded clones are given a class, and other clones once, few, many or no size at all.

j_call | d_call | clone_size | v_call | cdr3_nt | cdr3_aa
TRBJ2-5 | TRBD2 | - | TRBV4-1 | TGCGCCAGCAGCCAACCGGGACTAGCACAAGAGACCCAGTACTTC | CASSQPGLAQETQYF
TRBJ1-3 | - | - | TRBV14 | TGTGCCAGCAGCCAAGCCGGAAACACCATATATTTT | CASSQAGNTIYF
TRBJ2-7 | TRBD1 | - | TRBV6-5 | TGTGCCACCGCGCCGGGACAGGGGGCAATGGAGCAGTACTTC | CATAPGQGAMEQYF
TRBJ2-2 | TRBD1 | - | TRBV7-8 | TGTGCCAGCAGCCCCCTTCGACAGGGGGCGAGAACAACCGGGGAGCTGTTTTTT | CASSPLRQGARTTGELFF
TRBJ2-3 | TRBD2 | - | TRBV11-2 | TGTGCCAGCAGCTTAGTAGGGCGGCGGGAGGGGGATACGCAGTATTTT | CASSLVGRREGDTQYF
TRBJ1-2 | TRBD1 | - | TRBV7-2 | TGTGCCAGCAGCTTAGGGGGACAGATTCTCTATGGCTACACCTTC | CASSLGGQILYGYTF
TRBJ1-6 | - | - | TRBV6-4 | TGTGCCAGCAGTGACAAGTCCTCGGGAAATTCACCCCTCCACTTT | CASSDKSSGNSPLHF
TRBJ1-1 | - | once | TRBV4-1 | TGCGCCAGCAGCCAAGGGTGGAACACTGAAGCTTTCTTT | CASSQGWNTEAFF
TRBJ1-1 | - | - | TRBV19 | TGTGCCAGTAGTATAATCCTGAACACTGAAGCTTTCTTT | CASSIILNTEAFF
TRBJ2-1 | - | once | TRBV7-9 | TGTGCCAGCAGCTCGGGGGAAGGTGAGCAGTTCTTC | CASSSGEGEQFF
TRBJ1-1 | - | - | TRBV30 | TGTGCCTACCGACAATTACGAACAGCTTTCTTT | CAYRQLRTAFF
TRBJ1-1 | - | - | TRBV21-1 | TGTGCCAGCAGCAAAGTTTCAGTTAACACTGAAGCTTTCTTT | CASSKVSVNTEAFF
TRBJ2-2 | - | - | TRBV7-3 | TGTGCCAGCAGCTCTGGACCTACCGGGGAGCTGTTTTTT | CASSSGPTGELFF
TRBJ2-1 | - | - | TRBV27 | TGTGCCAGCAGTTTAAATGCCTCCCCCAACAATGAGCAGTTCTTC | CASSLNASPNNEQFF
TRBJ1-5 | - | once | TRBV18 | TGTGCCAGCTCACCGTACGGGGACGGCAGCAATCAGCCCCAGCATTTT | CASSPYGDGSNQPQHF
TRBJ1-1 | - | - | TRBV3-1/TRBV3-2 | TGTGCCAGCAGCCCTTTGGAGAACACTGAAGCTTTCTTT | CASSPLENTEAFF
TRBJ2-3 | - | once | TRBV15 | TGTGCCACCGCCGTCCAAGTCGGGACCCTCACAGATACGCAGTATTTT | CATAVQVGTLTDTQYF
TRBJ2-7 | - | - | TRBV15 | TGTGCCACCAGCAAAGCCACGGGACTCTACCGGCACGAGCAGTACTTC | CATSKATGLYRHEQYF
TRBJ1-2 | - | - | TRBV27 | TGTGCCAGCGGAGGCGTTCGGGTTGGCTACACCTTC | CASGGVRVGYTF
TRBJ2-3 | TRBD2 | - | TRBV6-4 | TGTGCCAGCAGTGACGTATCTAGCGGGGGAGCAGATACGCAGTATTTT | CASSDVSSGGADTQYF
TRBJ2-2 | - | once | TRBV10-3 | TGTGCCATCAGTGGGACCTCCGGGGAGCTGTTTTTT | CAISGTSGELFF
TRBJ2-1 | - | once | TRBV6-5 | TGTGCCAGCAGAGATGTTCAGCGTTATGAGCAGTTCTTC | CASRDVQRYEQFF
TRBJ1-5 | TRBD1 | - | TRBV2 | TGTGCCAGCAGTGCAACAGGGGGCCCTGAGCCCCAGCATTTT | CASSATGGPEPQHF
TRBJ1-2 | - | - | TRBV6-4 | TGTGCCAGCACTCGTAAGGGAAAGGACGGCTACACCTTC | CASTRKGKDGYTF
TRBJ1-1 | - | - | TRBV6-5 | TGTGCCAGCAGTCGCCTATTAGCGAACACTGAAGCTTTCTTT | CASSRLLANTEAFF
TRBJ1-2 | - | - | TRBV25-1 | TGTGCCAGCAGTGAATCCGGCAGTCACTATGGCTACACCTTC | CASSESGSHYGYTF
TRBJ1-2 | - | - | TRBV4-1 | TGCGCCAGCAGCCTATCTCAGAAGCTCATGCATGGCTACACCTTC | CASSLSQKLMHGYTF
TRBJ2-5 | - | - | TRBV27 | TGTGCCAGCAGTTTAGGGACCCTAGCACCTAGGGAGACCCAGTACTTC | CASSLGTLAPRETQYF
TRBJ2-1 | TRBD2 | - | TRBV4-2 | TGTGCCAGCAGCCAAGAACAGAGGAGTAGCGGGATTTCCAGTTCCTACAATGAGCAGTTCTTC | CASSQEQRSSGISSSYNEQFF
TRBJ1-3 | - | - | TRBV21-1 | TGTGCCAGCAGCAACGCGGAGCGAAGTATAAGCTCTGGAAACACCATATATTTT | CASSNAERSISSGNTIYF
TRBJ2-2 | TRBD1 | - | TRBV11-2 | TGTGCCAGCAGCGTCGCAGGGGGTTCGGGGGAGCTGTTTTTT | CASSVAGGSGELFF
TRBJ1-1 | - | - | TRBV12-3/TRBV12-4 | TGTGCCAGCAAACCCACCCCCGGGCCTGAAGCTTTCTTT | CASKPTPGPEAFF
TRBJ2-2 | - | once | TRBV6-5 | TGTGCCAGCACTACGTCCAGGGCGAACACCGGGGAGCTGTTTTTT | CASTTSRANTGELFF
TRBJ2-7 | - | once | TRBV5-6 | TGTGCCAGCAGCCGGACACACACCTCCTACGAGCAGTACTTC | CASSRTHTSYEQYF
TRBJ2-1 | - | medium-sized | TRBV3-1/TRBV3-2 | TGTGCCAGCAGCAAAAGCAGACTAGTAAGCTCCTACAATGAGCAGTTCTTC | CASSKSRLVSSYNEQFF
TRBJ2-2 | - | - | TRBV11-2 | TGTGCCAGCAGCCATCGTCCGAGCGAGCTGTTTTTT | CASSHRPSELFF
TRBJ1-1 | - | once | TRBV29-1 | TGCAGCGTTGAATGGCGCCAGGCGAACACTGAAGCTTTCTTT | CSVEWRQANTEAFF
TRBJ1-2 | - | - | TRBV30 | TGTGCCTGGACCCTGGGAGGTGGCTACACCTTC | CAWTLGGGYTF
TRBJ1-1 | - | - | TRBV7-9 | TGTGCCAGCAGTCGACCCAATCTCGAAGCTTTCTTT | CASSRPNLEAFF
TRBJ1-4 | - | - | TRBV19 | TGTGCCAGTAGGGCAGGGCCAACTAATGAAAAACTGTTTTTT | CASRAGPTNEKLFF
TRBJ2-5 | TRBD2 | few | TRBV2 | TGTGCCAGCAGTGCTCCCAGCGGGACTCAACAAGAGACCCAGTACTTC | CASSAPSGTQQETQYF
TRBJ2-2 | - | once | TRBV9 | TGTGCCAGCAGCGTCCAAATGGACGGAACCTCGAACACCGGGGAGCTGTTTTTT | CASSVQMDGTSNTGELFF
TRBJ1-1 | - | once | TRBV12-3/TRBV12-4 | TGTGCCAGCAGCTCATGGGAGGACACTGAAGCTTTCTTT | CASSSWEDTEAFF
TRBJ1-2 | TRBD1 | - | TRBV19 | TGTGCCAGTACTTCGATCGGGACAGGGACTAACTATGGCTACACCTTC | CASTSIGTGTNYGYTF
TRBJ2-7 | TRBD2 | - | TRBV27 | TGTGCCAGCAGTTTAGAACTAGCGGCCTACGAGCAGTACTTC | CASSLELAAYEQYF
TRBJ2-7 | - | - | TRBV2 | TGTGCCAGCAGTGTTGACGAGCAGTACTTC | CASSVDEQYF
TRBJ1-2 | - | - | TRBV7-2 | TGTGCCAGCAGCTTTTCAGGGGATAACTATGGCTACACCTTC | CASSFSGDNYGYTF
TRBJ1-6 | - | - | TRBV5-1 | TGCGCCAGCAGCCTGGGACTATCTTCACCCCTCCACTTT | CASSLGLSSPLHF
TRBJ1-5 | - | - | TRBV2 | TGTGCCAGCAGTGAAGCCAGGGGAAGTCAGCCCCAGCATTTT | CASSEARGSQPQHF